This entry lists 11 T cell receptor beta chains sequenced from one sample in a study of CD8+ T cells in alopecia areata. Following extraction, RNA underwent reverse transcription to cDNA, which served as the sequencing template. Libraries were prepared by immunoSEQ multiplex PCR; TCRdb keeps only in-frame clonotypes and omits some of them. The sample includes 9,000 to 13,000 clones, roughly three fifths of them seen just once. Those with alopecia areata gave lesional scalp punch biopsies and peripheral blood. Specimen: skin, collected at week 0. These receptors came from a human donor with alopecia areata.

The J gene is TRBJ1-5, the V gene TRBV13, with D uncertain. Trimming shortened V by 5 bases and J by 3 bases, and 11 bases separated the two germline ends. The CDR3 has 14 amino acids. CDR1 and CDR2 from the germline V gene are PRHDT and FYEKMQ (reference sequence). CDR3 amino acids: CASSTGIVNQPQHF. CDR3 coding DNA: TGTGCCAGCAGCACCGGGATCGTCAATCAGCCCCAGCATTTT.

V usage is TRBV7-9 and J usage is TRBJ1-4; D gene ambiguous. Trimming cost V 5 bases and J 10 bases, with 17 bases left between them. From germline, CDR1 is SEHNR and CDR2 FQNEAQ (reference sequence). The CDR3 spans 14 residues. The CDR3 nucleotides read TGTGCCAGCAGCAGCCGGGCCGAGGGTGGAAAACTGTTTTTT. This encodes CASSSRAEGGKLFF.

This clone has more than one count but fewer than ten. The chain is built from TRBV6-1 and TRBJ1-2, with D tentatively TRBD1 (6 bases). Germline V gives CDR1 MNHNS, CDR2 SASEGT. Between the trimmed V and J ends, which lost 6 bases and 3 bases, there was a span of 8 bases. CDR3 length: 12 residues. The CDR3 protein is CASRDSHYGYTF. The DNA of the CDR3 is TGTGCCAGCAGGGACAGCCACTATGGCTACACCTTC.

The chain couples TRBV14 to TRBJ2-4; weak D call: TRBD2 (5 bases). The CDR3 totals 18 residues. Trimming took off 4 bases at V and 6 bases at J, with 25 bases between the two ends. Germline CDR1 and CDR2: SGHDN and FVKESK. Written as DNA, the CDR3 is TGTGCCAGCAGCCCCGGCGGGTTTGTTCCTTTAGAGGGAAACATTCAGTACTTC. This encodes CASSPGGFVPLEGNIQYF.

A few counts support this clone. V gene TRBV5-8 combines with J gene TRBJ2-3; 7 bases match TRBD2. V lost 3 bases, J lost 1 base, and 8 bases stayed unmatched. Germline CDR1 is SGHTS and CDR2 is YDEGEE. The length of the CDR3 is 16 residues. The CDR3 sequence: CASSWLGGGGTDTQYF. CDR3 nucleotides: TGTGCCAGCAGCTGGTTGGGGGGGGGTGGCACAGATACGCAGTATTTT.

The CDR3 coding sequence is TGCGCCAGCAGCCAAGATCCCAGGACACGGGGGGAGGTTGGGCAGTTCTTC. As protein: CASSQDPRTRGEVGQFF. The chain links TRBV4-1 to TRBJ2-1; TRBD2 agrees at 7 bases. The trim removed 0 bases at V and 12 bases at J, leaving 17 bases unmatched. The germline V gene has CDR1 MGHRA and CDR2 YSYEKL. CDR3 length: 17 residues.

This clone was detected only once. This chain joins TRBV7-2 and TRBJ1-4, with 8 bases that match TRBD1. Trimming took 5 bases from V and 8 from J; bases not matched to a gene: 10. CDR1 and CDR2 (germline): SGHTA, FQGNSA. The CDR3 covers 15 residues. The DNA of the CDR3 is TGTGCCAGCAGCGCTCACAGGGGGACGAGGGAAAAACTGTTTTTT. Protein product: CASSAHRGTREKLFF.

This clone was recorded a few times. This chain connects TRBV30 to TRBJ2-3, with a possible D match to TRBD2 (6 bases). Germline CDR1 GTSNPN, CDR2 SVGIG (reference sequence). Trimming removed 6 bases from V and 0 bases from J, with 13 bases in between. The CDR3 extends over 14 amino acids. This chain's CDR3 is CACHTGTSTDTQYF. CDR3 nucleotide sequence: TGTGCCTGTCATACCGGGACTAGCACAGATACGCAGTATTTT.

To note about this clone: The same CDR3 arises from other DNA sequences in this sample as well. The rearrangement uses TRBV7-3 and TRBJ2-2; the D gene is possibly TRBD2 (6 bases). This CDR3 spans 16 amino acids. CDR1 is SGHTA and CDR2 is FQGTGA in the germline V gene. The ends were cut back, 5 bases at V and 3 bases at J, with 16 bases in the middle. This CDR3 is CASSQGTSRHTGELFF. The CDR3 DNA follows: TGTGCCAGCAGCCAAGGAACTAGCAGACACACCGGGGAGCTGTTTTTT.

The V gene is TRBV5-1, the J gene TRBJ2-7; TRBD1 might be the D (6 bases). The CDR3 sequence is 14 residues long. The V gene lost 0 bases and the J gene lost 6 bases, with 13 bases spanning the gap. The germline V gene encodes CDR1 SGHRS and CDR2 YFSETQ. The CDR3 reads CASSLGQVKSEQYF. In DNA form, the CDR3 reads TGCGCCAGCAGCTTGGGACAGGTGAAGAGCGAGCAGTACTTC.

In its sample, this clone was seen a few times. The rearrangement links TRBV6-1 to TRBJ1-1, with TRBD1 as a possible D gene (5 bases). The length of the CDR3 is 15 residues. Trimming removed 4 bases from V and 3 bases from J, with 15 bases in between. Germline V gene sequence: CDR1 MNHNS, CDR2 SASEGT. CDR3 nucleotide sequence: TGTGCCAGCAGTGCCCCGGAGTGGGGGGACACTGAAGCTTTCTTT. It is translated as CASSAPEWGDTEAFF.